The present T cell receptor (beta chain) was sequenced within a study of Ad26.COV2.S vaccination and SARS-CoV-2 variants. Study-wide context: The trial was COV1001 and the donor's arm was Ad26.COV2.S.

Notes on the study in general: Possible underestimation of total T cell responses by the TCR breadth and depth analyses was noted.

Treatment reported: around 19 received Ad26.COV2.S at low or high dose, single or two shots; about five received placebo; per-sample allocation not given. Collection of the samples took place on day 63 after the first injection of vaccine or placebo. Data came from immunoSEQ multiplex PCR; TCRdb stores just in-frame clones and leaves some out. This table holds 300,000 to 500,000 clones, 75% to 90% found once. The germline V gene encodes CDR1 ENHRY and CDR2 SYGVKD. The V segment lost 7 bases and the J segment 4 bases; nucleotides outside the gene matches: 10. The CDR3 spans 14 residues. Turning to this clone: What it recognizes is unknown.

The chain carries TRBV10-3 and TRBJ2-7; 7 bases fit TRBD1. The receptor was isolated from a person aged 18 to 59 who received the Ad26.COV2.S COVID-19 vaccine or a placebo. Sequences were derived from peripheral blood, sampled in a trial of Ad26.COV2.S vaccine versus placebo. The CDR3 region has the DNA TGTGCCATCAAAGAGACAGGGATTCAATACGAGCAGTACTTC. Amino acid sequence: CAIKETGIQYEQYF.